This T cell receptor beta chain was observed in a study of regulatory T cells in long-lasting Graves disease. Libraries of TCR beta came from iRepertoire HTBI primers plus Arm-PCR of CDR3 regions. TCRdb redid the calling of the multiplex PCR reads with MiXCR, one entry per CDR3 protein. The sample has about 560,000 distinct CDR3 sequences, roughly 16% seen once. This clonotype came up many times. CDR3 length: 16 residues. The V and J ends lost 5 bases and 2 bases, in that order; junction bases with no gene match: 7. Germline V gene sequence: CDR1 KGHDR, CDR2 SFDVKD. Specified time point: newly diagnosed GD, antithyroid drugs for less than 3 months. The TCR library was made from RNA that had been extracted from PBMCs in TRIzol. Patients were enrolled at an endocrinology department in Xi'an, China. This sample was also put to use in a study of T cells in Graves' hyperthyroidism and ophthalmopathy. From that report: A first-round RT-PCR of the TCR CDR3 used the HTBI primer set. In simple terms, a model built on 13 V-J features told ophthalmopathy apart from stable hyperthyroidism.

V and J are TRBV24-1 and TRBJ2-7, with 11 bases fitting TRBD2. This specimen consisted of peripheral blood mononuclear cells (PBMCs), obtained at new diagnosis, from a patient treated with antithyroid drugs. This sequence originates from a man between 18 and 29 years old with Graves disease. CDR3 region: CATSGLQTSGTYEQYF. In DNA form, the CDR3 reads TGTGCCACCAGTGGTCTCCAGACTAGCGGGACCTACGAGCAGTACTTC.